The rows below give T cell receptor beta chains drawn from one sample of a study of OX40 agonist ivuxolimab in advanced cancers. Only in-frame clones appear in the TCRdb table, and some are missing; sequencing was by immunoSEQ multiplex PCR. In the table there are about 20,000 clones, around 72% of which are singletons. This material consisted of CD4+ or CD8+ T cells sorted from blood, taken in a trial of the OX40 agonist ivuxolimab. These receptors were taken from an adult with an advanced solid tumor such as melanoma, head and neck, liver or kidney cancer. The conserved cysteine and the conserved F or W are not part of the CDR3 here.

v_call | cdr3_aa
TRBV9 | ASSTPGGLAYEQY
TRBV5-5 | ASSLGALRVPGNTIY
TRBV19 | ASSPRPAQETQY
TRBV6-5 | ASTQGGSYEQY
TRBV14 | ASSVRPGQGPDTQY
TRBV13 | ASSVTEVKLF
TRBV28 | ASSLGPDEGWYGYT
TRBV28 | ASSLPTGKGYTEAF
TRBV7-8 | ASSRGLAGGPWNEQF
TRBV7-8 | ASSEPGDPGGAF
TRBV29-1 | SVGRGASGTGLIGTQY
TRBV28 | ASRPLGANVLT
TRBV19 | ASTIGGSPLH
TRBV5-1 | ASSPDLAGGNNEQF
TRBV7-2 | ASTPTINSNQPQH
TRBV9 | ASSVVTGRNEQF
TRBV28 | ASTKGGGYEQY
TRBV5-3 | ASSPPGTYEQY
TRBV28 | ASSLYGGATDTQY
TRBV7-9 | ASKNTMQGIDEQY
TRBV11-3 | ASSLDYRDTQY
TRBV5-4 | ASSQGTGYRTGYT
TRBV21-1 | ASSSGEGYGYT
TRBV7-9 | ASSLSGSTDTQY
TRBV6-5 | ASSNPGGANGYT
TRBV2 | ASSEGVYTNTEAF
TRBV13 | ASSLGVSGANVLT
TRBV5-1 | ASSSGQGGGYEKLF
TRBV29-1 | SVEGRDSFNYGYT
TRBV28 | ASTTWAGDVDGELF
TRBV5-4 | ASSQDLEGETGELF
TRBV28 | ASSFRGLYNEQF
TRBV21-1 | ASKNPPGGDRNSPLH
TRBV21-1 | ASSKVWCGVNTEAF
TRBV9 | ASSSSGSWSDEQY
TRBV30 | AWSAGVDIQY
TRBV4-3 | ASSQPRGSGYEQY
TRBV9 | ASSPGGGYMNTEAF
TRBV6-5 | ASSYVVLGEQF
TRBV10-3 | AMWTGAYGYT
TRBV27 | ASSLVAGGDEQY
TRBV9 | ASSVLSNEQF
TRBV7-9 | ASSLLEEQY
TRBV4-3 | ASSPGSLARNEQF
TRBV27 | ASSFGQGNTEAF
TRBV2 | ASSLGLAIGDTQY